This T cell receptor beta chain emerged from a study of T cell repertoires in cytomegalovirus infection. The wider study: Recently described HLA-C-restricted plus well-studied HLA-B-restricted CMV epitopes were used.

This clonotype was seen ten or more times. Its antigen is not identified. The CDR3 spans 15 residues. Germline CDR1 reads WSHSY; CDR2 reads SAAADI. Trimming removed 2 bases at V and 2 bases at J, with 11 bases between. Study-wide findings and caveats: HLA-C-restricted CMV clonotypes gave the most frequent clonotype in two of eight donors.

MiXCR was run by TCRdb on the reads, yielding one entry per CDR3 protein. There are some 940,000 distinct CDR3 sequences in the sample; 31% occur only once, and around 15% lies in the top ten. The origin of this receptor is a human donor in good health (CMV status not recorded). Some clones in this sample may be carry-over from other donors' samples. The rearrangement links TRBV10-2 to TRBJ2-3; D remains ambiguous. Sequences were derived from cultured CD8+ T cells from PBMCs, sampled from culture after CMV antigen stimulation. The CDR3 coding sequence is TGCGCCAGCAGTGAGAGTCAGGCCAACACAGATACGCAGTATTTT. Amino acid sequence: CASSESQANTDTQYF.